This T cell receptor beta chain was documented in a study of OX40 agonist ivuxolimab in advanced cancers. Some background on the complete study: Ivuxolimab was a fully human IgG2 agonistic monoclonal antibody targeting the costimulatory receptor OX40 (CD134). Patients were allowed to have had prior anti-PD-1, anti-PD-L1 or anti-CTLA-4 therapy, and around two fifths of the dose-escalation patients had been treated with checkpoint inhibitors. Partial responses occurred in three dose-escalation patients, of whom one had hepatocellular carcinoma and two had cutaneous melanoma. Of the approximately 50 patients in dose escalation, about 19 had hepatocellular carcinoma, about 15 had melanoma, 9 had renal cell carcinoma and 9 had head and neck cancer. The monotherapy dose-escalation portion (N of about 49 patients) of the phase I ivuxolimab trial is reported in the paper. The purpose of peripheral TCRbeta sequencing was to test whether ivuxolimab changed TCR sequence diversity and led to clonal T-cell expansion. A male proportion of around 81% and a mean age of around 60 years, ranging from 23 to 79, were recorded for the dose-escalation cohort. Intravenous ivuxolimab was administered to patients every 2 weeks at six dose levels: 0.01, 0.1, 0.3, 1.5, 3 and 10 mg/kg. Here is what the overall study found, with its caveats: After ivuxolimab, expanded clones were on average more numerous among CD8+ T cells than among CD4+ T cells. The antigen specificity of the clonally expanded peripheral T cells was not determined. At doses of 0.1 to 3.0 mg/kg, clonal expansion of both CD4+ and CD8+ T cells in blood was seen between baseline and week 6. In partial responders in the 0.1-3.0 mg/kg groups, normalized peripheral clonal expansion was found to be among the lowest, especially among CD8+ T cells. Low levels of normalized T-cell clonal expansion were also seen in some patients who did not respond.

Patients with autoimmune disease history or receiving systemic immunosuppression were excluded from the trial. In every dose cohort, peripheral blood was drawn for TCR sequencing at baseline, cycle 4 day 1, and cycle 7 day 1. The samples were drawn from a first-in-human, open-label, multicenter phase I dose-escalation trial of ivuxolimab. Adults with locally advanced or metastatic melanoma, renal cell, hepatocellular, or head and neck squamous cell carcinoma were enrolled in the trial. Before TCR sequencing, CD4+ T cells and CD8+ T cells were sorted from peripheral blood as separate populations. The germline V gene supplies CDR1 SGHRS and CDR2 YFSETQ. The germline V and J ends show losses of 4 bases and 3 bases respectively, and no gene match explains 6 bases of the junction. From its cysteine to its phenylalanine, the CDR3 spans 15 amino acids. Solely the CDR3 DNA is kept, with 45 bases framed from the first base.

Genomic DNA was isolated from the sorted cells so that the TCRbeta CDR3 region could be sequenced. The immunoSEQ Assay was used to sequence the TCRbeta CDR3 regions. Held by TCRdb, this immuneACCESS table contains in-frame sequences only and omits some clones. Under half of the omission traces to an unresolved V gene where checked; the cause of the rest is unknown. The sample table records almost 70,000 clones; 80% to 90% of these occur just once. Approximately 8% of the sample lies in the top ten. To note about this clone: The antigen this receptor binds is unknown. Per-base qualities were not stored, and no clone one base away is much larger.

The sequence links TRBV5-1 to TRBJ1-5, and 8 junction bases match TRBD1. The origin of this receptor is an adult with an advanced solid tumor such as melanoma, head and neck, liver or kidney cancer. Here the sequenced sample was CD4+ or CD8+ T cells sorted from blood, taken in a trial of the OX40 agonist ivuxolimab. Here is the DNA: TGCGCCAGCAGCAAGGAGGGACAGGACAATCAGCCCCAGCATTTT. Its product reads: CASSKEGQDNQPQHF.